This entry describes one T cell receptor (beta chain). Its antigen is not identified. This specimen belongs to a study of shared clonotypes between healthy human individuals. Points from the study as a whole: The study drew on few donors, limiting represented genetic and exposure-history diversity.

V shed 0 bases and J shed 7 bases, with 15 bases lying between them. Germline V gives CDR1 MNHEY, CDR2 SVGAGI. CDR3 length: 15 residues. Only Caucasian adults living in Nashville, Tennessee served as donors. Genomic DNA for unsorted samples, which was extracted with the QIAamp DNA Blood Mini kit, came from 85 million to 90 million PBMCs. TCRdb keeps only in-frame clones here, not all; method: immunoSEQ multiplex PCR. The sample includes fewer than 500,000 clones, about 80% of them seen just once. The sequencing sample was made of PBMCs. The receptor comes from a woman in her thirties or forties in good health. Some clones in this sample may be carry-over from other donors' samples. This rearrangement joins TRBV6-5 to TRBJ2-5; a possible D gene is TRBD1 (5 bases). The DNA of the CDR3 is TGTGCCAGCAGTTACTCGACGCAGGGTGGCGGGACCCAGTACTTC. Protein: CASSYSTQGGGTQYF.